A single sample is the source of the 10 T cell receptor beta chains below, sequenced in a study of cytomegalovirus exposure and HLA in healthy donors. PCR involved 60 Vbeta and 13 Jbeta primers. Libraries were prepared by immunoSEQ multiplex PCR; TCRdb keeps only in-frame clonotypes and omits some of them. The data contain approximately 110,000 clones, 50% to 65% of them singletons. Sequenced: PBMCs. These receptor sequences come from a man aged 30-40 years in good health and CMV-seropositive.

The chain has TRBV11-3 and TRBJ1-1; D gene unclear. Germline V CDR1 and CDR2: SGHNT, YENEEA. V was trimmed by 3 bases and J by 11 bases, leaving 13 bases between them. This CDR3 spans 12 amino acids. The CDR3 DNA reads TGTGCCAGCAGCTTGGGCATTGAAATGGCTTTCTTT. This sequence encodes CASSLGIEMAFF.

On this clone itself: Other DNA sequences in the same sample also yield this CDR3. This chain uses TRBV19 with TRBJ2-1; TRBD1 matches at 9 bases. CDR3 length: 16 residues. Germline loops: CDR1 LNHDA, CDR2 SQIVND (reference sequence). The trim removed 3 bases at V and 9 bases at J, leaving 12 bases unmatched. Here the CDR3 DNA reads TGTGCCAGTAGTATTGACGGGACAGGGAGTTTGGGTGAGCAGTTCTTC. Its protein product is CASSIDGTGSLGEQFF.

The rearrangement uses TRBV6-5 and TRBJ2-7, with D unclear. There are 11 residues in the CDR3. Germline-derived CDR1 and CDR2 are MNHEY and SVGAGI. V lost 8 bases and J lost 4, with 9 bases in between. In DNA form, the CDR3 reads TGTGCCAGCTCCACCCTATACGAGCAGTACTTC. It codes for CASSTLYEQYF.

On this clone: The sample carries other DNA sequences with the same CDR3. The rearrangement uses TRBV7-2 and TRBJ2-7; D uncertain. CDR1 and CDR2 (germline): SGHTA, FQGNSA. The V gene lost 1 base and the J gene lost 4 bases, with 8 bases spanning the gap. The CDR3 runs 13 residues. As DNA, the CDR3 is TGTGCCAGCAGCTTAGGGCTTCTTTACGAGCAGTACTTC. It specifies CASSLGLLYEQYF.

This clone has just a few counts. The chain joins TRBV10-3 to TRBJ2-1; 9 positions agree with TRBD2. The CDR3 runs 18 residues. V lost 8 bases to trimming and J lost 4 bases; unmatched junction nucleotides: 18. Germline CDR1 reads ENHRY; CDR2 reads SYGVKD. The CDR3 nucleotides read TGTGCCATCCGACCTGGGGCTAGCGGGGTCGGGGGGTACAATGAGCAGTTCTTC. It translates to CAIRPGASGVGGYNEQFF.

The CDR3 spells CASSEPGQGNQPQHF. DNA of the CDR3: TGTGCCAGCAGTGAACCGGGACAGGGGAATCAGCCCCAGCATTTT. The V and J genes are TRBV6-1 and TRBJ1-5, with 10 nucleotides matching TRBD1. Looked up from germline, CDR1 is MNHNS and CDR2 is SASEGT. The CDR3 sequence is 15 residues long. With 2 bases clipped from V and 4 bases from J, the junction kept 2 bases outside the gene matches.

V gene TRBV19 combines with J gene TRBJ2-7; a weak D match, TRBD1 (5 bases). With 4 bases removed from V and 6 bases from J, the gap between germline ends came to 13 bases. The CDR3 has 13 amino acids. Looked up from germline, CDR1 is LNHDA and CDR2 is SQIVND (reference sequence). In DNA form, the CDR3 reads TGTGCCAGTAGTACAGGGTTTCCCTCCGAGCAGTACTTC. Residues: CASSTGFPSEQYF.

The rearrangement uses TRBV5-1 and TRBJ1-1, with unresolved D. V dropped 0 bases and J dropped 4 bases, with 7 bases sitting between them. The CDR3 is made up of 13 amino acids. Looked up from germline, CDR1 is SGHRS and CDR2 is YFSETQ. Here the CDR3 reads CASSLGHGTEAFF. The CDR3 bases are TGCGCCAGCAGCTTGGGTCACGGCACTGAAGCTTTCTTT.

The CDR3 sequence is CASSLPPGGSRYEQYF. The CDR3 DNA sequence: TGTGCCAGCAGCTTACCCCCGGGGGGCTCAAGGTACGAGCAGTACTTC. The rearrangement links TRBV7-6 to TRBJ2-5; the D gene is possibly TRBD2 (7 bases). The end of the DNA aligns better with TRBJ2-7, so the J call may be wrong. CDR3 length equals 16 residues. Germline V gene sequence: CDR1 SGHVS, CDR2 FNYEAQ.

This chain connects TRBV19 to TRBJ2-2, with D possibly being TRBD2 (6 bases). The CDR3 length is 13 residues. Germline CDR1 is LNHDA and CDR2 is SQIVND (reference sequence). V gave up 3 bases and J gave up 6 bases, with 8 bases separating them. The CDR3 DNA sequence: TGTGCCAGTAGTATTAGGGAGGCCGGGGAGCTGTTTTTT. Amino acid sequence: CASSIREAGELFF.